Listed here are 21 T cell receptor beta chains from one sample, sequenced in a study of T cells after yellow fever vaccination. Using its own MiXCR run on the 5' RACE reads, TCRdb lists one record per CDR3 protein. The top ten clones hold 15% of a sample with 350,000 to 450,000 distinct CDR3 sequences, roughly 6.2% of them seen once. Sequencing was performed on PBMCs, taken 5 days after the yellow fever booster vaccination. These receptors all stem from a man aged 25-45 years who received the YFV17D yellow fever vaccine.

As for this clonotype: A single base separates this from a much larger clone, so it may be a read error. This chain connects TRBV28 to TRBJ2-7, with 9 bases fitting TRBD1. This CDR3 region has 16 residues. The V and J ends lost 5 bases and 1 base, in that order; junction bases with no gene match: 9. Germline values: CDR1 MDHEN, CDR2 SYDVKM. The CDR3 DNA reads TGTGCCAGCAGTCAAGAGACAGGGGGTTCGTCCTACGAGCAGTACTTC. Residues: CASSQETGGSSYEQYF.

This clonotype was seen a few times. The chain carries TRBV20-1 and TRBJ2-7; TRBD2 matches at 11 bases. CDR1 is DFQATT and CDR2 is SNEGSKA in the germline V gene (reference sequence). The CDR3 is made up of 13 amino acids. V shed 6 bases, J shed 2 bases, and the junction held 3 bases outside the gene matches. The CDR3 loop is CSATGLAAYEQYF. CDR3 coding DNA: TGCAGTGCAACGGGACTAGCGGCCTACGAGCAGTACTTC.

Notes on this clonotype: Mismatch with germline at one junction end may stem from a read error. The chain couples TRBV6-2 or TRBV6-3 to TRBJ2-1; D call uncertain. The CDR3 consists of 12 residues. CDR1 is MNHEY, CDR2 SVGEGT, per germline. The CDR3 nucleotides are TGTGCCAGCAGTTACCGGGCCGAAGATACCAACTTC. Encoded protein: CASSYRAEDTNF.

This clonotype was seen at least ten times. The V gene is TRBV12-3 or TRBV12-4, the J gene TRBJ2-2; TRBD2 matches at 7 bases. Trimming cost V 5 bases and J 2 bases; bases outside gene matches: 8. The CDR3 runs to 16 residues. The CDR3: CASSPRGVPNTGELFF. CDR3 DNA sequence: TGTGCCAGCAGTCCCCGGGGGGTACCCAACACCGGGGAGCTGTTTTTT.

The rearrangement joins TRBV5-5 to TRBJ2-7; D perhaps matches TRBD2 (5 bases). The CDR3 runs 13 residues. Germline V gene lookup returns CDR1 SGHKS and CDR2 YYEKEE (reference sequence). Trimming left V 7 bases short and J 4 bases short, with 15 bases between. The CDR3 spells CASGAGLLYEQYF. The CDR3 nucleotides are TGTGCCAGCGGCGCCGGACTCCTATACGAGCAGTACTTC.

The chain carries TRBV7-9 and TRBJ1-1; D unresolved. Germline V gives CDR1 SEHNR, CDR2 FQNEAQ (reference sequence). The V end was cut by 1 base, the J end by 7 bases, with 13 bases between. There are 14 residues in the CDR3. CDR3 DNA: TGTGCCAGCAGCTTAGGGCCCAGGCTCGGTGAAGCTTTCTTT. Protein product: CASSLGPRLGEAFF.

This clonotype has a count of ten or more. The V gene is TRBV12-3 or TRBV12-4, the J gene TRBJ1-5, with TRBD1 matching 7 bases. This CDR3 has 14 residues. The trim removed 6 bases at V and 7 bases at J, leaving 9 bases unmatched. The CDR3, as DNA: TGTGCCAGCAGCGAGACAGGGCGGAGGCAGCCCCAGCATTTT. Translating it yields CASSETGRRQPQHF.

This clonotype was found a few times. The genes are TRBV9 and TRBJ2-3; D remains ambiguous. This CDR3 has 11 residues. The germline V gene encodes CDR1 SGDLS and CDR2 YYNGEE. V was shortened by 4 bases and J by 4 bases, with 4 bases between the two germline ends. The CDR3 reads CASSKSDTQYF. In DNA form, the CDR3 reads TGTGCCAGCAGCAAATCAGATACGCAGTATTTT.

This clonotype has a count of ten or more. The chain carries TRBV20-1 and TRBJ2-1, with D possibly being TRBD1 or TRBD2 (6 bases each). The CDR3 totals 14 residues. From germline, CDR1 is DFQATT and CDR2 SNEGSKA (reference sequence). Trimming removed 1 base at V and 6 bases at J, with 13 bases between. This CDR3 is CSARARRGVNEQFF. The CDR3 coding sequence is TGCAGTGCTAGAGCTAGGAGGGGGGTCAATGAGCAGTTCTTC.

J is TRBJ2-1 and V is TRBV5-1, with 8 bases that match TRBD1. From germline, CDR1 is SGHRS and CDR2 YFSETQ. The CDR3 consists of 15 residues. With V trimmed by 4 bases and J by 7 bases, 10 bases remained unmatched. The CDR3 sequence is CASSVGQGKGNEQFF. CDR3 nucleotides: TGCGCCAGCAGCGTTGGACAGGGTAAGGGTAATGAGCAGTTCTTC.

In its sample, this clonotype was seen a few times. The CDR3 loop reads CSAWGLAGGPSNEQFF. The CDR3 DNA reads TGCAGTGCTTGGGGACTAGCGGGAGGGCCCTCCAATGAGCAGTTCTTC. The rearrangement uses TRBV20-1 and TRBJ2-1; 16 positions match TRBD2. This CDR3 has 16 residues. Germline V CDR1 and CDR2: DFQATT, SNEGSKA (reference sequence). With 5 bases clipped from V and 6 bases from J, the junction kept 7 bases outside the gene matches.

The chain uses TRBV25-1 and TRBJ2-7; 8 nucleotides align to TRBD1. Germline V gives CDR1 MGHDK, CDR2 SYGVNS. The CDR3 extends over 14 amino acids. V shed 6 bases and J 1 base; nucleotides not matched to a gene: 5. In DNA, the CDR3 is TGTGCCAGCAGGGGGACAGGTGTATCCTACGAGCAGTACTTC. Translation gives CASRGTGVSYEQYF.

This clonotype was observed many times. This chain connects TRBV6-1 to TRBJ2-4; D is uncertain. Germline-derived CDR1 and CDR2 are MNHNS and SASEGT. Trimming stripped 10 bases from V and 5 bases from J, with 18 bases between. The CDR3 sequence is 14 residues long. The CDR3 reads CATQRAGTENIQYF. The CDR3 coding sequence is TGTGCCACCCAAAGGGCAGGCACCGAAAACATTCAGTACTTC.

The chain links TRBV5-1 to TRBJ1-1, with 7 bases fitting TRBD1. The CDR3 contains 13 residues. The V gene's germline CDR1 is SGHRS and CDR2 YFSETQ. J was trimmed by 6 bases and V by 4 bases; bases with no gene match: 6. CDR3 nucleotides: TGCGCCAGCAGCAGAACAGGGGCCCCTGAAGCTTTCTTT. Encoded protein: CASSRTGAPEAFF.

The CDR3 protein is CAISDPSGGQDEQFF. CDR3 nucleotide sequence: TGTGCCATCAGTGACCCCTCGGGAGGGCAGGATGAGCAGTTCTTC. The chain recombines TRBV10-3 with TRBJ2-1, with 8 bases identical to TRBD2. CDR3 length: 15 amino acids. The ends lost 3 bases at V and 8 bases at J; junction bases unmatched: 9. CDR1 ENHRY and CDR2 SYGVKD come from the germline V gene.

This chain connects TRBV10-3 to TRBJ1-2, with 8 bases lining up with TRBD1. Germline values: CDR1 ENHRY, CDR2 SYGVKD. CDR3 length: 16 residues. Losses at the gene ends were 0 bases for V and 8 bases for J; bases not matched to a gene: 11. The CDR3 spells CAISESSGQGAWGYTF. The CDR3, as DNA: TGTGCCATCAGTGAGTCAAGCGGCCAGGGGGCGTGGGGCTACACCTTC.

The J gene is TRBJ2-1, the V gene TRBV24-1; TRBD2 agrees at 9 bases. V gave up 9 bases and J gave up 5 bases; unmatched junction bases: 10. CDR3 length equals 15 residues. The germline V gene has CDR1 KGHDR and CDR2 SFDVKD. Written as DNA, the CDR3 is TGTGCCACCCAGGGGCGGGAGGGCACGGACAATGAGCAGTTCTTC. Residues: CATQGREGTDNEQFF.

This clonotype was seen at least ten times. The gene calls are TRBV15 and TRBJ2-2, with D perhaps TRBD2 (5 bases). The CDR3 covers 18 residues. The V gene lost 0 bases and the J gene lost 4 bases, with 18 bases spanning the gap. CDR1 is LNHNV and CDR2 is YYDKDF in the germline V gene (reference sequence). CDR3 DNA sequence: TGTGCCACCAGCAGAGAATTTATCGCACTAGTTAGCACCGGGGAGCTGTTTTTT. Its protein is CATSREFIALVSTGELFF.

The gene calls are TRBV20-1 and TRBJ2-1, with 13 bases lining up with TRBD2. The germline V gene has CDR1 DFQATT and CDR2 SNEGSKA (reference sequence). CDR3 length equals 18 residues. The J segment lost 5 bases and the V segment lost 1 base, leaving 11 bases of the junction unmatched. CDR3 DNA sequence: TGCAGTGCTAGAGTTGTATATTCGGGACTAGCGGGGAACAATGAGCAGTTCTTC. It is translated as CSARVVYSGLAGNNEQFF.

This clonotype was counted a few times. V usage is TRBV4-3 and J usage is TRBJ2-2, with 8 positions matching TRBD1. The CDR3 is 16 amino acids. Germline values: CDR1 LGHNA, CDR2 YSLEER. V lost 4 bases, J lost 4 bases, and 8 bases stayed unmatched. CDR3 protein: CASSRYGTGITGELFF. In nucleotides, the CDR3 is TGCGCCAGCAGCCGGTATGGGACAGGAATCACCGGGGAGCTGTTTTTT.

This clonotype was recorded many times. The chain uses TRBV2 and TRBJ2-2; no firm D call. V lost 7 bases and J 4 bases, leaving 10 bases between the germline ends. The length of the CDR3 is 13 residues. In germline, CDR1 is SNHLY, CDR2 FYNNEI. Written as DNA, the CDR3 is TGTGCCAGCATAGGGTCGCGCACCGGGGAGCTGTTTTTT. This gives the protein CASIGSRTGELFF.